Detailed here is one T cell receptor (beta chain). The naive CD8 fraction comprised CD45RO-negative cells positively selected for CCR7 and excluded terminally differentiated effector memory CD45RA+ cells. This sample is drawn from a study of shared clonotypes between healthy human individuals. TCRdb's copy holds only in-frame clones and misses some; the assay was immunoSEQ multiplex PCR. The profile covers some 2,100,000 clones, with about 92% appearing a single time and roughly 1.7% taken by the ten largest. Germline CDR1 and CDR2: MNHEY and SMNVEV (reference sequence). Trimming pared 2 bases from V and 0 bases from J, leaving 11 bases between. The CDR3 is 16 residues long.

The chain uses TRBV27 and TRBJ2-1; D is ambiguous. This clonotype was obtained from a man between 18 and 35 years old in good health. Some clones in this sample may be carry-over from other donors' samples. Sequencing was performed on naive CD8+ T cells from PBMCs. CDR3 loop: CASSLPFRISYNEQFF. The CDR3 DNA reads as TGTGCCAGCAGTTTACCGTTCCGGATCTCCTACAATGAGCAGTTCTTC.